This passage covers 5 T cell receptor beta chains from one sample sequenced in a study of human T cells and chemical hapten exposure. The time point denotes: healthy volunteer bleed at 2 weeks. Researchers extracted total RNA from unfractionated whole blood. Using its own MiXCR run on the RACE reads, TCRdb lists one record per CDR3 protein. This sample carries around 45,000 distinct CDR3 sequences, 4.4% of them seen once, and the ten largest clones take 5.8%. The sequencing sample was made of whole blood. The receptors come from a human donor in good health. Some clones in this sample may be carry-over from other donors' samples.

This clonotype showed up many times. J is TRBJ2-3 and V is TRBV10-3; 8 positions agree with TRBD2. Germline V lookup: CDR1 ENHRY, CDR2 SYGVKD. CDR3 length: 14 amino acids. V lost 8 bases to trimming and J lost 5 bases; unmatched junction nucleotides: 9. CDR3 coding DNA: TGTGCCATCGCCCGGGAGGGCCAGAAAGATACGCAGTATTTT. Translating gives CAIAREGQKDTQYF.

The genes are TRBV4-1 and TRBJ2-7; D is perhaps TRBD2 (6 bases). The CDR3 has 16 amino acids. The V gene lost 0 bases and the J gene lost 1 base, with 13 bases spanning the gap. CDR1 MGHRA and CDR2 YSYEKL come from the germline V gene. CDR3 protein: CASSQELGLPSYEQYF. The CDR3 DNA sequence: TGCGCCAGCAGCCAAGAGCTGGGACTGCCGTCCTACGAGCAGTACTTC.

The CDR3 bases are TGTGCCAGCTCCACACCGGGACTAGCGGGAGGGACCACAGATACGCAGTATTTT. Translated, it gives CASSTPGLAGGTTDTQYF. V usage is TRBV6-5 and J usage is TRBJ2-3, with TRBD2 matching 16 bases. The CDR3 has 18 amino acids. Germline values: CDR1 MNHEY, CDR2 SVGAGI. J lost 2 bases, V lost 8 bases, and 10 bases had no gene match.

This clonotype was detected many times. The V call is TRBV15, the J call TRBJ2-1; D is possibly TRBD1 or TRBD2 (5 bases each). V was pared by 1 base and J by 4 bases, with 14 bases between. CDR3 length equals 16 residues. CDR1 is LNHNV, CDR2 YYDKDF, per germline (reference sequence). CDR3 DNA sequence: TGTGCCACCAGCAGAGGGGGGTCAGGGTATTACAATGAGCAGTTCTTC. This translates into CATSRGGSGYYNEQFF.

This clonotype was seen repeatedly, ten times or more. The rearrangement uses TRBV27 and TRBJ1-1, with D uncertain. Looked up from germline, CDR1 is MNHEY and CDR2 is SMNVEV (reference sequence). CDR3 size: 15 residues. With 5 bases removed from V and 2 bases from J, the gap between germline ends came to 15 bases. The CDR3 protein is CASSLTDPSNTEAFF. The CDR3 DNA is TGTGCCAGCAGTCTGACGGACCCAAGCAACACTGAAGCTTTCTTT.